The next 3 T cell receptor beta chains were all read from a single sample in a study of vaccination effects on CD4 cells after COVID-19. Assay used: immunoSEQ multiplex PCR; TCRdb lists only in-frame clones, some missing. The table has around 66,000 clones, roughly 74% seen once; the top ten hold 2% to 2.5%. For these TCRs, the target antigens are not known. Once cultured for around 11 days, the cells underwent separation to obtain CD4+ T cells. It was two doses of either the BNT162b2 or mRNA-1273 vaccine that participants received. The sample in question was CD4+ T cells from PBMCs cultured without peptide, obtained after COVID-19 vaccination. The receptors come from a human donor who received a COVID-19 vaccine.

This chain connects TRBV3-1 (or the pseudogene TRBV3-2) to TRBJ2-7; D remains unclear. Germline V CDR1 and CDR2: LGHDT, YNNKEL (reference sequence). The CDR3 has 14 amino acids. V shed 0 bases and J shed 0 bases, with 6 bases lying between them. The CDR3 coding sequence is TGTGCCAGCAGCCAAGACGGTAGCTCCTACGAGCAGTACGTC. Translating it yields CASSQDGSSYEQYV.

The J gene is TRBJ2-1, the V gene TRBV7-3; 9 bases match TRBD2. CDR3 length: 13 residues. The J segment lost 5 bases and the V segment lost 4 bases, leaving 0 bases of the junction unmatched. Per germline, CDR1 SGHTA and CDR2 FQGTGA. The CDR3 spells CASSSSGDNEQFF. The CDR3 bases are TGTGCCAGCAGCTCTAGCGGGGACAATGAGCAGTTCTTC.

The chain carries TRBV3-1 (or the pseudogene TRBV3-2) and TRBJ2-1; no clear D. The CDR3 is 15 amino acids. Trimming pared 0 bases from V and 12 bases from J, leaving 18 bases between. Per the germline V gene, CDR1 is LGHDT and CDR2 is YNNKEL (reference sequence). The DNA for the CDR3 is TGTGCCAGCAGCCAAGAGGGCCGTTATACTTCCTGGCAGTTCTTC. Its protein is CASSQEGRYTSWQFF.